This T cell receptor (beta chain) was identified during a study of metastatic and nonmetastatic thyroid tumors (dated by TCRdb to about 2020). For the wider study: Repertoires from peripheral blood and from tumor or nodule tissue samples of malignant and benign thyroid patients were compared.

Findings and caveats that apply to the study as a whole: In both blood and tumor samples, malignant tumors were reported to have significantly higher TCR beta diversity than benign nodules.

As for this clone: This receptor's antigen is unknown. No base quality values were provided; no much bigger clone lies one nucleotide off.

The library was prepared using PCR. The sequencing machine was an Illumina HiSeq 4000. High-throughput sequencing was used to profile the TCR beta-chain CDR3 region of every patient. As for how the authors treated the data: A classifier to discriminate distant-metastatic papillary thyroid cancer patients was built from CDR3 differences across clinicopathological groups. The Shannon index was used to assess repertoire diversity, and the Morisita-Horn index was used to assess tumor-blood repertoire similarity. The public reads were reprocessed in TCRdb via fastp at Q25 and MiXCR, keeping in-frame beta chains. TCRdb, not the authors, supplied the V and J calls. The sample profile shows 10,000 to 12,000 clones; 38% of them were found once. The ten largest make up 16% of the sample. No treatment had been received by any patient before thyroid surgery. Patient clinical samples collected from about 2011 to 2018 were retrospectively analysed using T-cell receptor beta sequencing.

CDR1 MNHEY and CDR2 SVGEGT were looked up in the germline V gene. From V the trimming removes 2 bases and from J it removes 8 bases, while the gene matches leave 11 bases of the junction unaccounted for. The CDR3 runs 15 amino acids, cysteine and phenylalanine included. The CDR3 DNA has 45 bases and is translated from base 1. Sequencing was carried out using tumor tissue. The rearrangement combines TRBV6-2 or TRBV6-3 with TRBJ1-2; 7 central nucleotides agree with TRBD1. This sequence was found in a female donor with papillary thyroid cancer or a benign thyroid nodule (not recorded which). Some clones in this sample may be carry-over from other donors' samples. The encoded CDR3 is CASSYARQGGGGYTF. Read as DNA, the sequence is TGTGCCAGCAGTTACGCGAGACAGGGCGGGGGGGGCTACACCTTC.